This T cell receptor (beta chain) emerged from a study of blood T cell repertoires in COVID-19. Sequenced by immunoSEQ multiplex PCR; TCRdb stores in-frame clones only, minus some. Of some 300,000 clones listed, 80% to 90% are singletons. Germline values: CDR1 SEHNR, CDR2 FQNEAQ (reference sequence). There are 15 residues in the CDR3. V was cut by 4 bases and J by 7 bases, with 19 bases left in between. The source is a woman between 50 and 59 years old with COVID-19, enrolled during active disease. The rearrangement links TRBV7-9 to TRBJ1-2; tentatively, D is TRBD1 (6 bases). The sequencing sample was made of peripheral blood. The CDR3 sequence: CASSSSIQGMFGYTF. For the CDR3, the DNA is TGTGCCAGCAGCTCCTCGATACAGGGAATGTTTGGCTACACCTTC.